Reported below is one T cell receptor (beta chain). These data are taken from a study of ipilimumab plus nivolumab after autologous stem cell transplantation. V trimming: 3 bases; J trimming: 1 base; junction bases outside the gene matches: 3. Germline V CDR1 and CDR2: SEHNR, FQNEAQ (reference sequence). The CDR3 is 15 residues long. TCRdb keeps only in-frame clones here, not all; method: immunoSEQ multiplex PCR. The table shows 9,000 to 15,000 clones, with almost 70% occurring only once. V usage is TRBV7-9 and J usage is TRBJ1-2, with 9 bases identical to TRBD1. The sequencing here drew on PBMCs, taken in a trial of ipilimumab plus nivolumab as post-transplant consolidation. The clonotype comes from a male donor with diffuse large B-cell lymphoma. Here the CDR3 DNA reads TGTGCCAGCAGCTTTGGACAGGGGCTTAACTATGGCTACACCTTC. This sequence encodes CASSFGQGLNYGYTF.